The TCR beta chain under discussion was sequenced for a study of PD-1 blockade in classical Hodgkin lymphoma. Comments on this clone: Its antigen is currently unknown.

Produced via immunoSEQ multiplex PCR; TCRdb's table is partial and in-frame only. The table records around 42,000 clones, 70% to 80% of them present only once. Study-level points and caveats: Complete responders showed a baseline diversity that resembled the diversity of newly diagnosed patients.

In every patient, relapse followed autologous stem cell transplantation, while exposure to brentuximab vedotin differed. Per the germline V gene, CDR1 is MGHRA and CDR2 is YSYEKL. This CDR3 has 14 amino acids. V dropped 2 bases and J dropped 4 bases, with 11 bases sitting between them. The receptor comes from a human donor with classical Hodgkin lymphoma. The sample was peripheral blood mononuclear cells (PBMCs), taken at baseline. The chain uses TRBV4-1 and TRBJ1-1, with a tentative D call TRBD1 (5 bases). In nucleotides, the CDR3 is TGCGCCAGCAGCCAAAAGGAGGGACCCACTGAAGCTTTCTTT. Translated, it gives CASSQKEGPTEAFF.